Listed below are T cell receptor beta chains from one sample, sequenced in a study of cytotoxic CD8 clonotypes in ibrutinib-treated CLL. Clones were read by immunoSEQ multiplex PCR, and TCRdb kept only the in-frame ones, dropping some. The data show more than 45,000 clones, approximately 82% seen once. The specimen comprised PBMCs, sampled after 24 months of ibrutinib treatment. The receptor set was obtained from a human donor with chronic lymphocytic leukemia. Both conserved end residues are part of each CDR3. The D gene is left open where the match is weak. Clone size is not always given. Where it is, it says once, few, many or a class for expanded clones.

D,V,size,J,DNA,CDR3
TRBD2,TRBV4-3,-,TRBJ2-1,TGCGCCAGCAGCCAAGATACTAGCGGGAGGGCTCAGCAGTTCTTC,CASSQDTSGRAQQFF
-,TRBV7-3,-,TRBJ2-3,TGTGCCAGCAGCCCCCCGGGACGTGGCACAGATACGCAGTATTTT,CASSPPGRGTDTQYF
TRBD2,TRBV4-2,-,TRBJ2-1,TGTGCCAGCAGCCAAGAGGGGGGGGAGAAATACAATGAGCAGTTCTTC,CASSQEGGEKYNEQFF
-,TRBV9,-,TRBJ2-5,TGTGCCAGCAGCGTAGCTCCGGGAATACAAGAGACCCAGTACTTC,CASSVAPGIQETQYF
-,TRBV5-1,-,TRBJ2-7,TGCGCCAGCAGCTTGGAGCTCGAGCAGTACTTC,CASSLELEQYF
TRBD2,TRBV11-2,few,TRBJ2-1,TGTGCCAGCAGCTTAGCACTAGCGGGAAACAATGAGCAGTTCTTC,CASSLALAGNNEQFF
TRBD1,TRBV18,-,TRBJ2-5,TGTGCCAGCTCACTCGGACAGGGGCAAGAGACCCAGTACTTC,CASSLGQGQETQYF
TRBD1,TRBV5-4,-,TRBJ2-1,TGTGCCAGCAGCTTGAAGGGGGCTGAGCAGTTCTTC,CASSLKGAEQFF
TRBD1,TRBV5-4,-,TRBJ1-2,TGTGCCAGCAGCTTGGGGCCCTCGGGACAGGGGGTTGGATATGGCTACACCTTC,CASSLGPSGQGVGYGYTF
-,TRBV2,-,TRBJ2-1,TGTGCCAGCAGCCTCGGAGGTTACTACAATGAGCAGTTCTTC,CASSLGGYYNEQFF
TRBD2,TRBV7-9,few,TRBJ2-2,TGTGCCAGCAGCTTAGGCTCGGGACTAGAGGCCGGGGAGCTGTTTTTT,CASSLGSGLEAGELFF
TRBD1,TRBV15,-,TRBJ1-2,TGTGCCACCAGCCATACACAGGACAGGTGGTCCCCTAACTATGGCTACACCTTC,CATSHTQDRWSPNYGYTF
-,TRBV6-6,-,TRBJ2-1,TGTGCCAGCGGGGGCCATACAGGGTTAAATGAGCAGTTCTTC,CASGGHTGLNEQFF
-,TRBV19,-,TRBJ2-3,TGTGCCCACAAGCCGGAGGGCCTGGTAGATACGCAGTATTTT,CAHKPEGLVDTQYF
-,TRBV5-1,-,TRBJ1-5,TGCGCCAGCAGCCAGACCGCGGGGGCGGGTCAGCCCCAGCATTTT,CASSQTAGAGQPQHF
-,TRBV11-2,-,TRBJ2-7,TGTGCCAGCAGCCGCGCTGGTCGGGGGGCAAGCTCCTACGAGCAGTACTTC,CASSRAGRGASSYEQYF
-,TRBV5-4,-,TRBJ1-1,TGTGCCAGCAGCTTGGGGGTCGGGGGACGAATCTTGGGCACTGAAGCTTTCTTT,CASSLGVGGRILGTEAFF
-,TRBV12-5,-,TRBJ2-7,TGTGCTAGTGGTTTGCACACCCGAAGGGAGCAGTACTTC,CASGLHTRREQYF
-,TRBV9,-,TRBJ2-3,TGTGCCAGCAGCGTAGGCCAGGGCCGTCACACAGATACGCAGTATTTT,CASSVGQGRHTDTQYF
TRBD2,TRBV11-2,-,TRBJ2-2,TGTGCCAGCAGCTCGAGACTAGCGGGAGTGGCAGGGGAGCTGTTTTTT,CASSSRLAGVAGELFF
TRBD2,TRBV5-1,-,TRBJ2-7,TGCGCCAGCAGCTTAGGTACGGGAGGACCTCCCGAGCAGTACTTC,CASSLGTGGPPEQYF
-,TRBV6-5,-,TRBJ2-1,TGTGCCAGCAGTTCCTTTCAGGGTTCTGAGCAGTTCTTC,CASSSFQGSEQFF
-,TRBV30,-,TRBJ2-7,TGTGCCTGGAGTGTAGGACCGGGCGAGCAGTACTTC,CAWSVGPGEQYF
TRBD1,TRBV5-1,-,TRBJ2-4,TGCGCCAGCAGCGTAAGACAGGGTACAGGTAACATTCAGTACTTC,CASSVRQGTGNIQYF
-,TRBV18,-,TRBJ1-2,TGTGCCAGCTCACCGACTCAGAACTATGGCTACACCTTC,CASSPTQNYGYTF